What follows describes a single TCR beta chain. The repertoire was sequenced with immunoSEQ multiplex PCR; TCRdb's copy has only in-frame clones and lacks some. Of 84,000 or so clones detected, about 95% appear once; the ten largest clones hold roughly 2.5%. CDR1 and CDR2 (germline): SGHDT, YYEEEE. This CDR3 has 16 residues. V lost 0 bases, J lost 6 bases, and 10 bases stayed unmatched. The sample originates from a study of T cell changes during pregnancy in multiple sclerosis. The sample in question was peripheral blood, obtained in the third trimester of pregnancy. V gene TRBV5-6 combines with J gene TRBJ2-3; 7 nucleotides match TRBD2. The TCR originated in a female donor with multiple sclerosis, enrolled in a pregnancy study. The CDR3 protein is CASSLGGAGLADTQYF. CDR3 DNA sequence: TGTGCCAGCAGCTTGGGGGGAGCGGGGCTCGCCGATACGCAGTATTTT.